Below are 15 T cell receptor beta chains sequenced from a single sample in a study of early T cells in non-severe SARS-CoV-2 infection. TCRdb reprocessed the 5' RACE reads via MiXCR and lists one record per CDR3 protein. The sample yields under 70,000 distinct CDR3 sequences, more than 5.5% seen once. Material: whole blood, obtained at baseline. These receptors originate from an adult who was a healthcare worker with PCR-confirmed SARS-CoV-2 infection or an uninfected control (not recorded which).

This clonotype was observed at least ten times. This chain links TRBV5-1 with TRBJ2-3; TRBD2 matches 7 bases. Trimming cost V 6 bases and J 2 bases; bases outside gene matches: 15. The CDR3 covers 17 residues. Germline V gene lookup returns CDR1 SGHRS and CDR2 YFSETQ. The CDR3 spells CASTFTLGGSSTDTQYF. DNA for the CDR3: TGCGCCAGCACCTTCACCCTCGGCGGGAGTTCCACAGATACGCAGTATTTT.

This clonotype was observed many times. The V gene is TRBV7-2, the J gene TRBJ2-1; D gene uncertain. Germline V gene data show CDR1 as SGHTA and CDR2 as FQGNSA. Trimming shortened V by 4 bases and J by 2 bases, and 9 bases separated the two germline ends. The CDR3 is 14 amino acids. The CDR3: CASSSGPPYNEQFF. CDR3 DNA sequence: TGTGCCAGCAGCTCAGGACCCCCCTACAATGAGCAGTTCTTC. The full variable domain, in which reference TRBV7-2 and TRBJ2-1 provide the parts outside the CDR3, is GAGVSQSPSNKVTEKGKDVELRCDPISGHTALYWYRQSLGQGLEFLIYFQGNSAPDKSGLPSDRFSAERTGGSVSTLTIQRTQQEDSAVYLCASSSGPPYNEQFFGPGTRLTVL.

Ten or more counts support this clonotype. V is TRBV11-2 and J is TRBJ2-1; a possible D gene is TRBD2 (5 bases). Germline CDR1 SGHAT, CDR2 FQNNGV. Trimming stripped 5 bases from V and 3 bases from J, with 17 bases between. The CDR3 runs to 16 residues. CDR3 protein: CASSPIGPGSYNEQFF. CDR3 DNA: TGTGCCAGCAGCCCGATTGGTCCGGGGAGCTACAATGAGCAGTTCTTC.

V and J are TRBV7-6 and TRBJ2-5; D is unresolved. Germline values: CDR1 SGHVS, CDR2 FNYEAQ. V was clipped by 3 bases and J by 1 base, with 6 bases between them. CDR3 size: 13 residues. CDR3 DNA: TGTGCCAGCAGCTTCGGGCCCCAAGAGACCCAGTACTTC. Its protein product is CASSFGPQETQYF.

This clonotype was detected a few times. The V call is TRBV7-9, the J call TRBJ2-1, with a possible D match to TRBD1 (7 bases). The CDR3 is made up of 17 amino acids. V gave up 5 bases and J gave up 0 bases, with 17 bases separating them. From germline, CDR1 is SEHNR and CDR2 FQNEAQ (reference sequence). The CDR3 is CASSPGGRGSSYNEQFF. The CDR3 coding sequence is TGTGCCAGCAGCCCAGGGGGGCGTGGGAGCTCCTACAATGAGCAGTTCTTC.

The sample holds many counts of this clonotype. The chain has TRBV6-5 and TRBJ2-7; D is unclear. The CDR3 contains 13 residues. Trimming cost V 8 bases and J 1 base, with 12 bases left between them. Germline CDR1 is MNHEY and CDR2 is SVGAGI. The CDR3 DNA reads TGTGCCAGCTCCCCGACTGATTCCTACGAGCAGTACTTC. It yields the protein CASSPTDSYEQYF.

Only a few counts were recorded for this clonotype. This CDR3 is CASSRGGGYSYEQYF. DNA of the CDR3: TGTGCCAGCAGCCGGGGAGGGGGCTACTCCTACGAGCAGTACTTC. This chain connects TRBV21-1 to TRBJ2-7; the table calls TRBD1, which could not be checked here. TRBV21-1 is termed a pseudogene. The CDR3 is 15 residues long.

The chain employs TRBV7-3 and TRBJ2-7, with a tentative D call TRBD2 (5 bases). Trimming removed 0 bases at V and 7 bases at J, with 13 bases between. Germline V gives CDR1 SGHTA, CDR2 FQGTGA. The CDR3 has 14 residues. The CDR3 loop reads CASSLTSSPGEQYF. CDR3 bases: TGTGCCAGCAGCTTAACTTCAAGTCCGGGGGAGCAGTACTTC. Full variable domain (rest looked up from reference TRBV7-3 and TRBJ2-7): GAGVSQTPSNKVTEKGKYVELRCDPISGHTALYWYRQSLGQGPEFLIYFQGTGAADDSGLPNDRFFAVRPEGSVSTLKIQRTERGDSAVYLCASSLTSSPGEQYFGPGTRLTVT.

This clonotype came up many times. The chain is built from TRBV4-2 and TRBJ2-2; TRBD2 matches at 9 bases. Germline V lookup: CDR1 LGHNA, CDR2 YNFKEQ. The CDR3 extends over 15 amino acids. Unmatched junction bases numbered 9, after V lost 6 bases and J lost 7 bases. The CDR3 reads CASRAGTSQIGELFF. The DNA for the CDR3 is TGTGCCAGCAGGGCCGGGACTAGCCAGATCGGGGAGCTGTTTTTT.

The chain combines TRBV5-1 with TRBJ1-1; 7 bases fit TRBD1. Germline-derived CDR1 and CDR2 are SGHRS and YFSETQ. The CDR3 spans 15 residues. Trimming removed 0 bases from V and 5 bases from J; junction bases left unmatched: 7. In DNA, the CDR3 is TGCGCCAGCAGCTTGGGACAGGGCCAAGGGACTGAAGCTTTCTTT. Its translation: CASSLGQGQGTEAFF.

This chain connects TRBV10-3 to TRBJ2-3, with 9 nucleotides matching TRBD2. CDR3 length: 14 amino acids. V dropped 9 bases and J dropped 3; count of bases not matched to a gene: 7. Germline V gene lookup returns CDR1 ENHRY and CDR2 SYGVKD. CDR3 sequence (DNA): TGTGCCATTCACCCGGGACTAGCTACAGATACGCAGTATTTT. Translation gives CAIHPGLATDTQYF.

This clonotype was counted many times. The rearrangement uses TRBV20-1 and TRBJ1-6; possible D gene TRBD1, 5 bases. The CDR3 contains 11 residues. V lost 2 bases, J lost 12 bases, and 8 bases lay in between. Germline-derived CDR1 and CDR2 are DFQATT and SNEGSKA (reference sequence). CDR3 coding DNA: TGCAGTGCTAGAACGGGGGGACCCCTCCACTTT. This translates into CSARTGGPLHF.

The rearrangement uses TRBV9 and TRBJ2-2; 9 bases fit TRBD2. The germline gives CDR1 SGDLS, CDR2 YYNGEE. The V gene end was trimmed by 4 bases and the J gene end by 4 bases; junction bases not matched to a gene: 5. The CDR3 covers 15 residues. This CDR3 is CASSLGTSFTGELFF. In DNA form, the CDR3 reads TGTGCCAGCAGCCTGGGGACTAGCTTCACCGGGGAGCTGTTTTTT.

Many counts were recorded for this clonotype. The chain combines TRBV10-3 with TRBJ2-2; D gene uncertain. CDR3 length: 14 amino acids. V gave up 7 bases and J gave up 3 bases, with 12 bases separating them. Germline V CDR1 and CDR2: ENHRY, SYGVKD. CDR3 in amino acids: CAIKGGDYTGELFF. The DNA for the CDR3 is TGTGCCATCAAGGGTGGCGACTACACCGGGGAGCTGTTTTTT.

V and J are TRBV28 and TRBJ2-6; D unresolved. V was pared by 3 bases and J by 0 bases, with 15 bases between. There are 18 residues in the CDR3. In germline, CDR1 is MDHEN, CDR2 SYDVKM. The CDR3 region is CASSLMSRLVSGANVLTF. CDR3 bases: TGTGCCAGCAGTTTGATGTCCCGATTAGTCTCTGGGGCCAACGTCCTGACTTTC.